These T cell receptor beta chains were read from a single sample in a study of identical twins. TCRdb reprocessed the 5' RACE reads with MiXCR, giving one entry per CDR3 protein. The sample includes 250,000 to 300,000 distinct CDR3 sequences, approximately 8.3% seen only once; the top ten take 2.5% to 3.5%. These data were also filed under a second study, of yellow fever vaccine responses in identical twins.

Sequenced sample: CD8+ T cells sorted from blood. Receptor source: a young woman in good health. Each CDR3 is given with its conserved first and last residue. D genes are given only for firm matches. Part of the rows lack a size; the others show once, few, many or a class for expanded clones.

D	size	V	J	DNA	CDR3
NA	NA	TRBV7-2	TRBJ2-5	TGTGCCAGCAGTGGAATTGAGCGCCCCCAAGAGACCCAGTACTTC	CASSGIERPQETQYF
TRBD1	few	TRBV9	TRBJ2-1	TGTGCCAGCAGCGTAGCCGTAGGACAGGAGTTGAATGAGCAGTTCTTC	CASSVAVGQELNEQFF
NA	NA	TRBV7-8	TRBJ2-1	TGTGCCAGCACCGGGTACAATGAGCAGTTCTTC	CASTGYNEQFF
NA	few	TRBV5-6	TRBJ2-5	TGTGCCAGCAGCCCTGGAGGCGTCCAAGAGACCCAGTACTTC	CASSPGGVQETQYF
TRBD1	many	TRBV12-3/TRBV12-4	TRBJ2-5	TGTGCCAGCAGTACAGGGGCCGAGACCCAGTACTTC	CASSTGAETQYF
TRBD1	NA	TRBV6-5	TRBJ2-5	TGTGCCAGCAGTTACCTCGGGACAGGGGCGGAGACCCAGTACTTC	CASSYLGTGAETQYF
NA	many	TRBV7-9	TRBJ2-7	TGTGCCAGCAGCTTAGGTGCAGTCTCCTACGAGCAGTACTTC	CASSLGAVSYEQYF
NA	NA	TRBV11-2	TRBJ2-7	TGTGCCAGCAGCTTGGGGTGGACGGGACCCTACGAGCAGTACTTC	CASSLGWTGPYEQYF
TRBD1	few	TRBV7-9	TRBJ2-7	TGTGCCAGCACCAGAGGTACAGGGGGTTACGAGCAGTACTTC	CASTRGTGGYEQYF
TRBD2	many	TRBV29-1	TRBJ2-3	TGCAGCACCCCAGGGACTAGCGGGGGAAATACGCAGTATTTT	CSTPGTSGGNTQYF
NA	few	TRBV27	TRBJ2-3	TGTGCCAGCGGGCGCTCTACACAGGGAGGCACAGATACGCAGTATTTT	CASGRSTQGGTDTQYF
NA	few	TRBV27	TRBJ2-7	TGTGCCAGCAGTTCCTGGACGGATACCTACGAGCAGTACTTC	CASSSWTDTYEQYF
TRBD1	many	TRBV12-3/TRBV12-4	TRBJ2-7	TGTGCCAGCAGTGGACAGGGGGACGAGCAGTACTTC	CASSGQGDEQYF
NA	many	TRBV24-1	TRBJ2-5	TGTGCCACCAGTGAATCGAGAGCGGGTATGCCTACCCAAGAGACCCAGTACTTC	CATSESRAGMPTQETQYF
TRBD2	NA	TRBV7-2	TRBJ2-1	TGTGCCAGCAGCTTAGCGGGATTAGCGGGAGGGTCGGCTGAGCAGTTCTTC	CASSLAGLAGGSAEQFF
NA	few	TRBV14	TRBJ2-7	TGTGCCAGCAGCCAAGTTTCAAGGGGCGAGCAGTACTTC	CASSQVSRGEQYF
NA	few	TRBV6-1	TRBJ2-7	TGTGCCAGCAGGAGCGGCTACTCCTACGAGCAGTACTTC	CASRSGYSYEQYF
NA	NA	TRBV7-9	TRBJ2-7	TGTGCCAGCAGCAACGACAGGTTAGCCTACGAGCAGTACTTC	CASSNDRLAYEQYF
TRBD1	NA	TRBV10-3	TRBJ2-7	TGTGCCATCAATGAGGGGGAGACAGGGGACGGTTTGGGGCAGTACTTC	CAINEGETGDGLGQYF
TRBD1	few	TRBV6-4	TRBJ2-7	TGTGCCAGCAGTTTTCCGGGACAGGGAAACTACGAGCAGTACTTC	CASSFPGQGNYEQYF
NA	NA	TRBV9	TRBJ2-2	TGTGCCAGCAGCGTAGGTCCACTCCCGGGCTCCGGGGAGCTGTTTTTT	CASSVGPLPGSGELFF
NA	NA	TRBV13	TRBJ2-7	TGTGCCAGCAGCTTAGGCAGGGTCCCACCCGAGCAGTACTTC	CASSLGRVPPEQYF
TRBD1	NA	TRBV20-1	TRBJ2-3	TGCAGTGCAGGGGGCAGGAATACAGATACGCAGTATTTT	CSAGGRNTDTQYF
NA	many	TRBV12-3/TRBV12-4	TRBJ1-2	TGTGCCAGTTGGGGGACCTATGGCTACACCTTC	CASWGTYGYTF
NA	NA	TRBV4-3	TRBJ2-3	TGCGCCAGCAGCCAAGATCTTTTCTCACCTTCTAGCACAGATACGCAGTATTTT	CASSQDLFSPSSTDTQYF
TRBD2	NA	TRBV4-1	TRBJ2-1	TGCGCCAGCAGCCAAGGACTAGCGCTCAATGAGCAGTTCTTC	CASSQGLALNEQFF
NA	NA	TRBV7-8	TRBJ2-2	TGTGCCAGCAGCTACACTGGTGCCGGGGAGCTGTTTTTT	CASSYTGAGELFF
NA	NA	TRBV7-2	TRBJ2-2	TGTGCCAGCAGCACGCTTACCGGGGAGCTGTTTTTT	CASSTLTGELFF
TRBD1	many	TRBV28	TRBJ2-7	TGTGCCAGCAGTTTACCCCCGGGACAGGGGGCCTCTCCATACGAGCAGTACTTC	CASSLPPGQGASPYEQYF
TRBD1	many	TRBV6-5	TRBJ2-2	TGTGCCAGCAGTTACCCGACGACAGGGGAGATGACCGGGGAGCTGTTTTTT	CASSYPTTGEMTGELFF
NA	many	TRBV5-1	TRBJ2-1	TGCGCCAGCAGCTTGAAGGATCCGCTTTACAATGAGCAGTTCTTC	CASSLKDPLYNEQFF
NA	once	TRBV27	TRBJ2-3	TGTGCCAGCAGTTTAGCGGCGGGTTACCCCCCCCCAGATACGCAGTATTTT	CASSLAAGYPPPDTQYF
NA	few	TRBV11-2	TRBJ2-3	TGTGCCAGCAGTTTATATAGTGATACGCAGTATTTT	CASSLYSDTQYF
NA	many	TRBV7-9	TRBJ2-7	TGTGCCAGCAGCTCCGGGAGCTCCTACGAGCAGTACTTC	CASSSGSSYEQYF
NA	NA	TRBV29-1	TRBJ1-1	TGCAGCATTGAAGTCAGGTCAGCTGAAGCTTTCTTT	CSIEVRSAEAFF